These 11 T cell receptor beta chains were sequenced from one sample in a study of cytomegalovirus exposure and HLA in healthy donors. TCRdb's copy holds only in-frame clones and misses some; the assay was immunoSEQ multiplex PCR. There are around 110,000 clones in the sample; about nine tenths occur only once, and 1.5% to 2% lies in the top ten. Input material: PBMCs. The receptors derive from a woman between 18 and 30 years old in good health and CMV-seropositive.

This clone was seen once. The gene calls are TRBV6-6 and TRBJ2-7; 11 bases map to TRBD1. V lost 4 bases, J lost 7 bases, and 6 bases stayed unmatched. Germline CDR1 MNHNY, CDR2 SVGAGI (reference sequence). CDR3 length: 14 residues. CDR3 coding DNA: TGTGCCAGCAGTTCCGGACAGGGGGCGCGGGAGCAGTACGTC. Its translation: CASSSGQGAREQYV.

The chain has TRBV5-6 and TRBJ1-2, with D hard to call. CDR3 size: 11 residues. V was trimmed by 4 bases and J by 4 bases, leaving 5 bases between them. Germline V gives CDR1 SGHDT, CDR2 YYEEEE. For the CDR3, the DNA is TGTGCCAGCAGCCGTAGCTATGGCTACACCTTC. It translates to CASSRSYGYTF.

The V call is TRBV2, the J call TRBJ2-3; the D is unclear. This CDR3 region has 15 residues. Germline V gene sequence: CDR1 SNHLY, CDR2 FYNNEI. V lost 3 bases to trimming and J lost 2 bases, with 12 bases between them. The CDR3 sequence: CASSEVRQHTDTQYF. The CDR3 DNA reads TGTGCCAGCAGTGAGGTGAGGCAACACACAGATACGCAGTATTTT.

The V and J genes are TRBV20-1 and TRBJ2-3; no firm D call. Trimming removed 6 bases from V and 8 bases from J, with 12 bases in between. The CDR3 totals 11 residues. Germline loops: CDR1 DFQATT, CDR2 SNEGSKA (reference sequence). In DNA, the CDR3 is TGCAGTGCGAAAGAGCCGGGTACGCAGTATTTT. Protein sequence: CSAKEPGTQYF.

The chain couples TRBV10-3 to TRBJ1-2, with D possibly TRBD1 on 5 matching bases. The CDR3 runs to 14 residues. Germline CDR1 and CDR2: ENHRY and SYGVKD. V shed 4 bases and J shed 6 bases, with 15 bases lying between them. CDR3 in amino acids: CAISAGGREHGYTF. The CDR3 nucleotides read TGTGCCATCAGTGCGGGGGGAAGGGAACATGGCTACACCTTC.

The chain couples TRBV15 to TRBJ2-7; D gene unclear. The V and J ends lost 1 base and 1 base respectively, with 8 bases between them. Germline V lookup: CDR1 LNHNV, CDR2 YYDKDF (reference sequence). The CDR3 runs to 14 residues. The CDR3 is CATSRGEESYEQYF. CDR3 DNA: TGTGCCACCAGCAGAGGAGAGGAATCCTACGAGCAGTACTTC. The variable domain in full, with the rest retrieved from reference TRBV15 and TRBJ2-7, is DAMVIQNPRYQVTQFGKPVTLSCSQTLNHNVMYWYQQKSSQAPKLLFHYYDKDFNNEADTPDNFQSRRPNTSFCFLDIRSPGLGDTAMYLCATSRGEESYEQYFGPGTRLTVT.

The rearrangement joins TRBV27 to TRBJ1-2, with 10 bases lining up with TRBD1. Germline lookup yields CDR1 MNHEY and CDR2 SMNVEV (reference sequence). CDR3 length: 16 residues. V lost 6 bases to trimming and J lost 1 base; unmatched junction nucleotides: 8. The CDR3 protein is CASRRSGTGVNYGYTF. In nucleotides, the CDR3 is TGTGCCAGCAGGAGGTCAGGGACAGGGGTTAACTATGGCTACACCTTC.

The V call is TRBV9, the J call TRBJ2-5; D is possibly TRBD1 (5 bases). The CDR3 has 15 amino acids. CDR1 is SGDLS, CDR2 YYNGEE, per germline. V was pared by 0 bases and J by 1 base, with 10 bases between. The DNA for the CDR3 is TGTGCCAGCAGCGTAGATGGGGCTATCCAAGAGACCCAGTACTTC. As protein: CASSVDGAIQETQYF.

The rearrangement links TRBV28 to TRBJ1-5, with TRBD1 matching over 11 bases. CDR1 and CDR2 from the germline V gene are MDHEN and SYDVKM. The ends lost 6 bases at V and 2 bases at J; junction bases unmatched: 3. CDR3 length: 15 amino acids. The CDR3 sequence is CASRWTGGGNQPQHF. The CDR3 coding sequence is TGTGCCAGCAGATGGACAGGGGGCGGCAATCAGCCCCAGCATTTT.

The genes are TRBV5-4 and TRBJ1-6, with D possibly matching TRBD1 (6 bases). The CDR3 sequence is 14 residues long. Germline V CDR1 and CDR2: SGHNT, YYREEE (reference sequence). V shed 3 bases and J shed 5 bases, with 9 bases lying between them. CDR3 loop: CASSSGQNNSPLHF. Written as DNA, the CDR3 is TGTGCCAGCAGCTCAGGACAGAATAATTCACCCCTCCACTTT.

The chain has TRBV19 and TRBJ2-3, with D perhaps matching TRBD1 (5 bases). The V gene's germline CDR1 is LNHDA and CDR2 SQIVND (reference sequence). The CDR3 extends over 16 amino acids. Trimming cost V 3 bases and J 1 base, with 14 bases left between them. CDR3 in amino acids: CASSIGAGAGTDTQYF. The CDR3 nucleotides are TGTGCCAGTAGTATTGGAGCTGGGGCTGGCACAGATACGCAGTATTTT.